The rows below give T cell receptor beta chains drawn from one sample of a study of blood T cell repertoires in COVID-19. Here immunoSEQ multiplex PCR was the method, and the copy in TCRdb shows in-frame clones only, minus some. The data contain 250,000 or so clones, about 91% of them singletons. Sequences were obtained from PBMCs or T cells enriched from blood (not recorded which). The receptors come from a woman in her thirties or forties with acute COVID-19. The CDR3 runs from the conserved cysteine through the conserved F or W. D genes are given only for firm matches. Only part of the rows carry a size: once, few, many, or a class if the clone is expanded.

CDR3nt	CDR3aa	len	j_gene	d_gene	abundance	v_gene
TGTGCCGCACGGTCGGACAGCCCCTATGGCTACACCTTC	CAARSDSPYGYTF	13	TRBJ1-2	-	-	TRBV10-3
TGTGCCAGCAGTTACACGGAGCGGGGTGTCTACACCTTC	CASSYTERGVYTF	13	TRBJ1-2	-	-	TRBV6-5
TGTGCCACCAGCAGAGATACGGCAGGGACAAATGAGCAGTTCTTC	CATSRDTAGTNEQFF	15	TRBJ2-1	-	-	TRBV15
TGTGCCAGCAGGCTCCGGGACAGGGTCCGAGAGACCCAGTACTTC	CASRLRDRVRETQYF	15	TRBJ2-5	TRBD1	-	TRBV6-5
TGTGCCTGGAGTGGGAACCCAGGGAATGTTGGCTACACCTTC	CAWSGNPGNVGYTF	14	TRBJ1-2	-	-	TRBV30
TGTGCCAGCAGCAGATCCGGGGGACAGGGGGCCTACGAGCAGTACTTC	CASSRSGGQGAYEQYF	16	TRBJ2-7	TRBD1	-	TRBV7-9
TGCGCCAGCAGGGCCGCCTACGAGCAGTACTTC	CASRAAYEQYF	11	TRBJ2-7	-	once	TRBV5-1
TGTGCCAGCAGCCAAGAGGACAGGATGATAAGCACAGATACGCAGTATTTT	CASSQEDRMISTDTQYF	17	TRBJ2-3	TRBD1	-	TRBV3-1/TRBV3-2
TGTGCCAGCACCCCATACGGTTCTAGCACAGATACGCAGTATTTT	CASTPYGSSTDTQYF	15	TRBJ2-3	-	-	TRBV7-2
TGCGCCAGCAGCCGTGAGGGAAATTCCTACGAGCAGTACTTC	CASSREGNSYEQYF	14	TRBJ2-7	-	-	TRBV5-1
TGTGCCAGCAGTAGCCAGGGCCTAATGAACACTGAAGCTTTCTTT	CASSSQGLMNTEAFF	15	TRBJ1-1	-	-	TRBV2
TGTGCCAGCAGTTTAAAAATCGGAGGGGTATCAGATACGCAGTATTTT	CASSLKIGGVSDTQYF	16	TRBJ2-3	-	-	TRBV27
TGTGCCAGCAGCTTAGACAGGGTATTGAACACTGAAGCTTTCTTT	CASSLDRVLNTEAFF	15	TRBJ1-1	-	-	TRBV7-8
TGTGCCAGCAGCTTAGGGAGTCGGGGGGGGCCAACTAATGAAAAACTGTTTTTT	CASSLGSRGGPTNEKLFF	18	TRBJ1-4	-	-	TRBV7-6
TGTGCCAGCAGCCAAGATCGGAGTCGTGAGCAGTTCTTC	CASSQDRSREQFF	13	TRBJ2-1	-	-	TRBV14
TGCAGCGTTGACACAGCTAACTATGGCTACACCTTC	CSVDTANYGYTF	12	TRBJ1-2	-	-	TRBV29-1
TGTGCCAGCAGCGTTCGTATTAACACTGAAGCTTTCTTT	CASSVRINTEAFF	13	TRBJ1-1	-	-	TRBV9
TGTGCCAGTAGTCCCAACGTCTGGGACAGGGGGCATTACAATGAGCAGTTCTTC	CASSPNVWDRGHYNEQFF	18	TRBJ2-1	TRBD1	-	TRBV19
TGCGCCAGCAGCTTGGAGCGGGGGGGAGCCGGGGAGCTGTTTTTT	CASSLERGGAGELFF	15	TRBJ2-2	TRBD2	few	TRBV5-1
TGTGCCAGCAGCCCCCGGTTGAGGGAGAACACCGGGGAGCTGTTTTTT	CASSPRLRENTGELFF	16	TRBJ2-2	-	few	TRBV9
TGTGCCAGCAGCTTTGACCCAGCTGCAGGGGAACCCCTCCACTTT	CASSFDPAAGEPLHF	15	TRBJ1-6	-	-	TRBV5-4
TGTGCCAGTATACCGGGGTCTCTGGGTGATGGGGCCAACGTCCTGACTTTC	CASIPGSLGDGANVLTF	17	TRBJ2-6	-	-	TRBV19
TGTGCCAGCAGCGTAGGGGGTCGGGGTAATCAGCCCCAGCATTTT	CASSVGGRGNQPQHF	15	TRBJ1-5	-	-	TRBV9
TGCGCCAGCAGCTCGGGGGGGAGCTCCTACGAGCAGTACTTC	CASSSGGSSYEQYF	14	TRBJ2-7	TRBD2	once	TRBV5-1
TGTGCCACCGTAAATCCCTCCTACGAGCAGTACTTC	CATVNPSYEQYF	12	TRBJ2-7	-	-	TRBV24-1
TGTGCCACCAGTGATTCCCCAGGGGGGAATCAGCCCCAGCATTTT	CATSDSPGGNQPQHF	15	TRBJ1-5	TRBD1	-	TRBV24-1
TGTGCCAGCTCACCATTATCCGGGACACCGAAGGCCGAGGACTATGGCTACACCTTC	CASSPLSGTPKAEDYGYTF	19	TRBJ1-2	-	-	TRBV18
TGTGCCAGTAGTCCTAGCGGGGCCTGGGGAATAGGGGAGCAGTTCTTC	CASSPSGAWGIGEQFF	16	TRBJ2-1	TRBD2	-	TRBV19
TGCGCCAGCAGCCAGAACAGGGGGTCGCACGTCTATGGCTACACCTTC	CASSQNRGSHVYGYTF	16	TRBJ1-2	TRBD1	-	TRBV4-1
TGTGCCAGCAGCGAGAGGACAGTCAGCTCCTACAATGAGCAGTTCTTC	CASSERTVSSYNEQFF	16	TRBJ2-1	-	few	TRBV9
TGCGCCAGCAGTGAGTCGTGGCAGGGGAACACTGAAGCTTTCTTT	CASSESWQGNTEAFF	15	TRBJ1-1	-	-	TRBV10-1
TGTGCCAGCAGCCCACCGGGACAGTTTCCCACCGGGGAGCTGTTTTTT	CASSPPGQFPTGELFF	16	TRBJ2-2	TRBD1	few	TRBV13
TGTGCCAGCAGCGGACGACAGGGGGCAAACTATGGCTACACCTTC	CASSGRQGANYGYTF	15	TRBJ1-2	TRBD1	-	TRBV7-2
TGCGCCAGCAGCTTGGCCGCTAGCGGGGGGCCCTACGAGCAGTACTTC	CASSLAASGGPYEQYF	16	TRBJ2-7	TRBD2	-	TRBV5-1
TGTGCCAGCAGACCCCCGGACAGAGGAGAGACCCAGTACTTC	CASRPPDRGETQYF	14	TRBJ2-5	-	-	TRBV6-5
TGTGCCAGCAGTTTCCCACAGGGGGCGTTGGATTCACCCCTCCACTTT	CASSFPQGALDSPLHF	16	TRBJ1-6	TRBD1	-	TRBV27
TGCGCCAGCAGTGGAAGCGGAGCCAGGTGGGGCGAGCAGTACTTC	CASSGSGARWGEQYF	15	TRBJ2-7	-	-	TRBV10-1
TGTGCCAGCAGCCAAGACGTAAGGAGGGGGGGTGGCTACACCTTC	CASSQDVRRGGGYTF	15	TRBJ1-2	-	-	TRBV3-1/TRBV3-2
TGTGCCAGCAGCTTAGGAGGACTTGGCTACACCTTC	CASSLGGLGYTF	12	TRBJ1-2	-	-	TRBV11-3
TGCGCCAGCAGCTTGGAGAGGGCACCCAGCACTGAAGCTTTCTTT	CASSLERAPSTEAFF	15	TRBJ1-1	-	-	TRBV5-1
TGTGCCAGCAGCGACTCACAGGGGGCGGACACTGAAGCTTTCTTT	CASSDSQGADTEAFF	15	TRBJ1-1	TRBD1	-	TRBV11-2
TGTGCCAGCAGCCAACAGGCAGGGGAAGGTCCTGGCTACACCTTC	CASSQQAGEGPGYTF	15	TRBJ1-2	-	-	TRBV7-2
TGCAGCGTTGAGACAGGGGCGAGGGGGACCGGGGAGCTGTTTTTT	CSVETGARGTGELFF	15	TRBJ2-2	TRBD1	-	TRBV29-1
TGCGCCAGCAGCTCCTTAGCGGGGGCCTACAATGAGCAGTTCTTC	CASSSLAGAYNEQFF	15	TRBJ2-1	TRBD2	-	TRBV5-1
TGTGCCAGCAGCTTGGGGCAGGTAATGAACACTGAAGCTTTCTTT	CASSLGQVMNTEAFF	15	TRBJ1-1	-	-	TRBV5-6
TGTGCCAGCTCACCCGGGATCATGAACACTGAAGCTTTCTTT	CASSPGIMNTEAFF	14	TRBJ1-1	-	-	TRBV18
TGTGCCAGCAGCCAAGATAGCGGCGGGTACGCGACCCAGTACTTC	CASSQDSGGYATQYF	15	TRBJ2-5	-	-	TRBV3-1/TRBV3-2
TGTGCCAGCAGCTTAGACCCCAGGGTAATAGATACGCAGTATTTT	CASSLDPRVIDTQYF	15	TRBJ2-3	-	-	TRBV11-2
TGCAGTGCTAGTATGACTAGCGGGGGTTTGGTCGGCACGAATGAGCAGTTCTTC	CSASMTSGGLVGTNEQFF	18	TRBJ2-1	TRBD2	-	TRBV20-1
TGTGCCAGCTCACCCGGACTAGCGGAGGAGACCCAGTACTTC	CASSPGLAEETQYF	14	TRBJ2-5	TRBD2	-	TRBV18